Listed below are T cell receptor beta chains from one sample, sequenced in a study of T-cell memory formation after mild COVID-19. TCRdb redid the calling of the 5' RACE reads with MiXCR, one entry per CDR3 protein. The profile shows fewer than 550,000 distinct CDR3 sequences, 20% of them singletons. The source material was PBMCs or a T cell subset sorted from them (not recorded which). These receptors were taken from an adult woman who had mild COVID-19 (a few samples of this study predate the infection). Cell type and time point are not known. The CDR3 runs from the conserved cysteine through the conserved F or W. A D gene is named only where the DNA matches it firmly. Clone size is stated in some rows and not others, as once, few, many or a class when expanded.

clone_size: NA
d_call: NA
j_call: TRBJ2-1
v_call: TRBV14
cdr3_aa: CASSRQGPIGIEQFF
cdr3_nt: TGTGCCAGCAGCCGTCAGGGGCCGATCGGAATAGAGCAGTTCTTC

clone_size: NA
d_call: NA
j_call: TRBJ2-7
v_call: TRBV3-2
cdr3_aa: CASTSGSSGEQYF
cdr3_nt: TGTGCCAGCACTAGCGGGAGCTCTGGAGAGCAGTACTTC

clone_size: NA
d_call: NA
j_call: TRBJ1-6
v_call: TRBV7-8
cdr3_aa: CASSLIGQGSPLHF
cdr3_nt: TGTGCCAGCAGCCTCATAGGGCAGGGTTCACCCCTCCACTTT

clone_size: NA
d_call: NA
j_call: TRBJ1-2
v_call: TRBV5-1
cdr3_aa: CASSLVVDTNYGYTF
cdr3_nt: TGCGCCAGCAGCTTGGTTGTGGATACTAACTATGGCTACACCTTC

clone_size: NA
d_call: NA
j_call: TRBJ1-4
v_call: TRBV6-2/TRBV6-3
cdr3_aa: CASSFRQATNEKLFF
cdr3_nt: TGTGCCAGCAGTTTTCGACAGGCAACTAATGAAAAACTGTTTTTT

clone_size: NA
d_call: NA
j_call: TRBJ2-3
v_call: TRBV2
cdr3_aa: CASTELGTDTQYF
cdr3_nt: TGTGCCAGCACTGAATTGGGCACAGATACGCAGTATTTT

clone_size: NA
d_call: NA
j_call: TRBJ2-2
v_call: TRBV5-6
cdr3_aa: CASSLALQATGELFF
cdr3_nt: TGTGCCAGCAGCCTCGCACTGCAAGCCACCGGGGAGCTGTTTTTT

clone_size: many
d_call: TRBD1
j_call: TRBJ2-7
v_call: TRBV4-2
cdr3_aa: CASSREPQGAGEQYF
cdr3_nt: TGTGCCAGCAGCCGAGAACCACAGGGGGCGGGTGAGCAGTACTTC

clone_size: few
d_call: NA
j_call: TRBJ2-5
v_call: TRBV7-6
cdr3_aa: CASSSYSVETQYF
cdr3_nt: TGTGCCAGCAGCTCCTATAGCGTAGAGACCCAGTACTTC

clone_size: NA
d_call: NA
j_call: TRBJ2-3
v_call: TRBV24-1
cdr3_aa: CATSDLRGGTDTQYF
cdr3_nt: TGTGCCACCAGTGATTTGCGAGGGGGCACAGATACGCAGTATTTT

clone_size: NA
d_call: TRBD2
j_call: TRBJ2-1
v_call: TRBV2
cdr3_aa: CASRNTGTSGLMYNEQFF
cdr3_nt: TGTGCCAGCAGGAATACCGGGACTAGCGGGCTTATGTACAATGAGCAGTTCTTC

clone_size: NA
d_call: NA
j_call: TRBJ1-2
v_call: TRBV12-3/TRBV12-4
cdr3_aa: CASAFGDRIHGYTF
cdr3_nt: TGTGCCAGCGCCTTTGGCGACAGAATTCATGGCTACACCTTC

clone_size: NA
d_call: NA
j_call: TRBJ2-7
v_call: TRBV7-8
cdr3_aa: CASSLPRARGQYF
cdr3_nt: TGTGCCAGCAGCCTCCCCAGGGCGCGGGGGCAGTACTTC

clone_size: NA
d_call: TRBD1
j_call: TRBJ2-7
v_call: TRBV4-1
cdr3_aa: CASSSRTGPYEQYF
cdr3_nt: TGCGCCAGCAGCTCCCGGACAGGTCCGTACGAGCAGTACTTC

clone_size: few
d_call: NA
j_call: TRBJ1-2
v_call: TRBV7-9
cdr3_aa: CASSLVLTGRNYGYTF
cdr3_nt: TGTGCCAGCAGCTTAGTGCTGACCGGGCGGAACTATGGCTACACCTTC

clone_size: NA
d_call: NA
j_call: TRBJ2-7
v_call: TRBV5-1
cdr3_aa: CASSEERPPYEQYF
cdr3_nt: TGCGCCAGCAGCGAAGAGCGGCCCCCCTACGAGCAGTACTTC

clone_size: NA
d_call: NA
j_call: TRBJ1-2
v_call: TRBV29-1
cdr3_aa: CSVKVGHGYTF
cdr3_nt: TGCAGCGTTAAGGTCGGGCATGGCTACACCTTC

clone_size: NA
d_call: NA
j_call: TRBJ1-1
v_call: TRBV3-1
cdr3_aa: CASSFSYSASEAFF
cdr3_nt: TGTGCCAGCAGCTTTTCTTATTCGGCGAGTGAAGCTTTCTTT

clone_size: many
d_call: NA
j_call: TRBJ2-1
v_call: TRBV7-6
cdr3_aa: CASSTTTLRQFF
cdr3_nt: TGTGCCAGCAGCACTACGACACTGAGGCAGTTCTTC

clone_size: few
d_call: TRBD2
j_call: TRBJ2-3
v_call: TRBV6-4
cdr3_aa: CASSAAGGPTDTQYF
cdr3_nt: TGTGCCAGCTCGGCAGCGGGGGGGCCCACAGATACGCAGTATTTT

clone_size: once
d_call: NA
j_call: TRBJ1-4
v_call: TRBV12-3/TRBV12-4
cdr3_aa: CASSLVINEKLFF
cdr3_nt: TGTGCCAGCAGCCTAGTAATAAATGAAAAACTGTTTTTT

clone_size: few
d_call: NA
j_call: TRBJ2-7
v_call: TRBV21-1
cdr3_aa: CASSKDGLANYEQYF
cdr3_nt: TGTGCCAGCAGCAAAGACGGACTAGCGAACTACGAGCAGTACTTC

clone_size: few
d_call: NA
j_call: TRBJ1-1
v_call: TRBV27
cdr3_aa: CASSLVGSSEAFF
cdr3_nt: TGTGCCAGCAGTTTGGTGGGTTCTTCTGAAGCTTTCTTT

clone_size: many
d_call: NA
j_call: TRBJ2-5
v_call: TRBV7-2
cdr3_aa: CASTRPAGNHETQYF
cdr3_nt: TGTGCCAGCACCCGGCCGGCCGGCAACCACGAGACCCAGTACTTC

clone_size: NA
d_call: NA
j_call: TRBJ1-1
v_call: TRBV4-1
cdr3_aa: CASSQSPEQGWGEAFF
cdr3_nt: TGCGCCAGCAGCCAAAGTCCCGAGCAGGGATGGGGTGAAGCTTTCTTT

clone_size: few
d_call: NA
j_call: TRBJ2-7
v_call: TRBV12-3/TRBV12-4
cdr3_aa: CASSFRGTAYEQYF
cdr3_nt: TGTGCCAGCAGTTTCCGGGGTACCGCCTACGAGCAGTACTTC

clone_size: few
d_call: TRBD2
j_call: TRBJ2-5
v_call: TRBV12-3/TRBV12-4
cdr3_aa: CASSFLRGGDQETQYF
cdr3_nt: TGTGCCAGCAGTTTTCTGCGCGGGGGGGATCAAGAGACCCAGTACTTC

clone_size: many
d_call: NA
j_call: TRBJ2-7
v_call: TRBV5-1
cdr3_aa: CASSLVWGPSYEQYF
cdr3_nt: TGCGCCAGCAGCTTGGTTTGGGGACCCTCCTACGAGCAGTACTTC

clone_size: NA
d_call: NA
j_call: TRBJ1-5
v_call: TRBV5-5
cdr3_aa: CASSAVQGGGQPQHF
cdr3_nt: TGTGCCAGCAGCGCGGTACAGGGAGGAGGTCAGCCCCAGCATTTT

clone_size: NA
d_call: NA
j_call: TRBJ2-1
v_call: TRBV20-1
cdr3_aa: CSARSGGRDNEQFF
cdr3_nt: TGCAGTGCTAGGTCCGGGGGTAGGGACAATGAGCAGTTCTTC

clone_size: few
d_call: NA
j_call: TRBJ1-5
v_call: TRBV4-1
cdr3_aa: CASSPLTSGAHNQPQHF
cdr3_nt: TGCGCCAGCAGCCCCCTAACTTCAGGGGCACACAATCAGCCCCAGCATTTT

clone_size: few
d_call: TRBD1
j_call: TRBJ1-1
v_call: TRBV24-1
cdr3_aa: CATSDSTGWTEAFF
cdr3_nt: TGTGCCACCAGTGACTCGACAGGGTGGACTGAAGCTTTCTTT

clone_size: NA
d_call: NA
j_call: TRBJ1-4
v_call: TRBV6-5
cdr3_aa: CASRPRQVNEKLFF
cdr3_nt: TGTGCCAGCAGACCAAGACAAGTTAATGAAAAACTGTTTTTT

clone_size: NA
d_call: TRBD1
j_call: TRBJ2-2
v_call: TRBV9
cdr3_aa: CASSTSNRGPNTGELFF
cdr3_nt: TGTGCCAGCAGCACCAGCAACAGGGGGCCCAACACCGGGGAGCTGTTTTTT

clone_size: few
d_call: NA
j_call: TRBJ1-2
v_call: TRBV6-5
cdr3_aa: CASSPGVVSGYTF
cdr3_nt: TGTGCCAGCAGCCCTGGGGTGGTCTCTGGCTACACCTTC

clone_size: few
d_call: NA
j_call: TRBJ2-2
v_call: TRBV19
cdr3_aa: CASSSARANTGELFF
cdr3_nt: TGTGCCAGTAGTTCGGCAAGGGCTAACACCGGGGAGCTGTTTTTT

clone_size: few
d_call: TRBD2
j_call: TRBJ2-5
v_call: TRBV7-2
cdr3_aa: CASSASGRQETQYF
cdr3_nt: TGTGCCAGCAGCGCTAGCGGTCGACAAGAGACCCAGTACTTC

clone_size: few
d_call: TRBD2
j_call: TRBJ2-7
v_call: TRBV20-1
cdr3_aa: CSARAAVLAGGSYEQYF
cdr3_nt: TGCAGTGCTAGAGCGGCGGTCTTAGCGGGAGGCTCCTACGAGCAGTACTTC

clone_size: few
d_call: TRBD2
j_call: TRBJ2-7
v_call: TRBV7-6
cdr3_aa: CASSQRGNSYEQYF
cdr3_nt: TGTGCCAGCAGCCAGCGGGGGAACAGCTACGAGCAGTACTTC

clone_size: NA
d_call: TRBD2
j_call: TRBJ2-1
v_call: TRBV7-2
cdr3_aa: CASSSVRLAGNEQSF
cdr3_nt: TGTGCCAGCAGCTCAGTTAGGTTAGCGGGAAACGAGCAGTCCTTC

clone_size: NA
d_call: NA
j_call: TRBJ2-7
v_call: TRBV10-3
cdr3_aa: CATRRGDESDEQYF
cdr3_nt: TGTGCCACGCGGAGGGGGGACGAGTCGGACGAGCAGTACTTC

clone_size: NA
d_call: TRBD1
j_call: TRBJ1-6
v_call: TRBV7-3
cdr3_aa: CASSLCAVGRGVYSPLHF
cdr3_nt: TGTGCCAGCAGCTTATGCGCCGTCGGCAGGGGGGTTTACTCACCCCTCCACTTT